The entry below describes one T cell receptor (beta chain). The antigen it binds to is not known. No clone much larger than this one lies a single base away; base qualities are absent. These data are taken from a study of T-cell reconstitution after alpha-beta-depleted transplantation in children (dated by TCRdb to 2016 to 2018). In the study overall: The study quantitatively tracked T-cell immune reconstitution after TCRalphabeta/CD19-depleted allogeneic hematopoietic cell transplantation in children using TCR repertoire profiling. Results and caveats for the whole study, not just this receptor: The high TCRbeta diversity at day 60 in some patients was ascribed to recipient T cells and intrathymic progenitors that had survived conditioning. The apparently early alphabetaT-cell count recovery about two months after transplant was reportedly dependent on only several hundred rapidly expanded clones derived from non-depleted graft cells. The frequencies of hyperexpanded clones fell over the following months, and after one year, T-cell counts and TCRbeta diversity were mostly attributed to newly produced T cells.

Libraries were constructed by PCR. Sequenced using an Illumina HiSeq 2500. To normalize quantification of the TCRbeta repertoire, the TCR libraries were built with molecular barcoding that relied on unique molecular identifiers. TCRdb trimmed public reads at Q25 via fastp, called clones via MiXCR and kept in-frame beta chains. Each CDR3 protein gets just one entry, which takes the most common genes and DNA from the rows behind it. This sample has 600,000 to 700,000 distinct CDR3 sequences in its table, and approximately 14% of those were observed once. The top ten constitute 0.79% of the sample. Read against the paper, the sample's treatment or condition label means: allogeneic hematopoietic cell transplantation with graft depleted of TCRalphabeta T cells and CD19 B cells. Transplant recipients were children who received TCRalphabeta/CD19-depleted allogeneic hematopoietic cell grafts. The germline V gene provides CDR1 ENHRY and CDR2 SYGVKD. V loses 2 bases, J loses 2 bases, and the germline ends lie 6 bases apart. Including cysteine and phenylalanine, the CDR3 has 13 amino acids. The DNA shown is the 39-base CDR3, in frame from base 1.

Sequences were derived from PBMCs, sampled before TCRalphabeta/CD19-depleted stem cell transplant. This chain is built from TRBV10-3 and TRBJ2-5; no D segment can be confidently identified. The clonotype was recovered from a girl aged 2 to 9 with congenital amegakaryocytic thrombocytopenia, due to receive a stem cell transplant. This receptor has the CDR3 CAISEVAQETQYF. The DNA reads as follows: TGTGCCATCAGTGAGGTAGCACAAGAGACCCAGTACTTC.